The sample holds many counts of the clone carrying this T cell receptor beta chain. What it recognizes is unknown. The CDR3 spans 17 residues. Germline trimming cut 3 bases from V and 1 base from J; bases unmatched to any gene: 9. Germline V gene data show CDR1 as LGHDT and CDR2 as YNNKEL (reference sequence). In the authors' workflow: A papillary thyroid cancer distant-metastasis classifier was built from CDR3 differences across clinicopathological groups. TCRdb reprocessed the PCR reads via MiXCR. The V and J calls come from TCRdb's annotation, not from the publication. The sample has roughly 7,300 clones, 30% to 35% seen once. The data originate from a study of metastatic and nonmetastatic thyroid tumors. Overall study: Where malignant and benign thyroid patients were concerned, repertoires were compared across blood and tumor or nodule tissue. Study observations and caveats: Benign nodules were reported to have significantly lower TCR beta diversity than malignant thyroid tumors, in blood and tumor.

No treatment of any kind had been given to any patient before thyroid surgery. Sequenced sample: tumor tissue. The origin of this receptor is a female donor with papillary thyroid cancer or a benign thyroid nodule (not recorded which). Some clones in this sample may be carry-over from other donors' samples. J is TRBJ2-5 and V is TRBV3-1, with 9 nucleotides matching TRBD2. This CDR3 is CASSQGASGTLQETQYF. CDR3 sequence (DNA): TGTGCCAGCAGCCAGGGGGCTAGCGGGACCCTCCAAGAGACCCAGTACTTC.